Given below is one TCR beta chain in context. Its antigen remains unidentified. The junction does not match germline at one end; this may be a read error. This specimen belongs to a study of OX40 agonist ivuxolimab in advanced cancers. Study in general: Ivuxolimab, an antibody that agonizes OX40 (CD134), was administered to the patients. Checkpoint inhibitors had been given previously to 40% of patients. Whole-study findings and limits: Expanded peripheral T cell antigen specificity was not determined. Compared with CD4+, CD8+ T cells on average had more expanded clones.

Sequenced by immunoSEQ multiplex PCR; TCRdb stores in-frame clones only, minus some. The sample includes roughly 65,000 clones, around 81% of them seen just once. The V gene's germline CDR1 is LNHDA and CDR2 SQIVND (reference sequence). The CDR3 length is 14 residues. The source material was CD4+ or CD8+ T cells sorted from blood, sampled in a trial of the OX40 agonist ivuxolimab. The chain employs TRBV19 and TRBJ2-5; maybe TRBD1 (6 bases). This clonotype originated in an adult with an advanced solid tumor such as melanoma, head and neck, liver or kidney cancer. The DNA for the CDR3 is TGTGCCAGTAGTAAAGGACAGCACCACGAGACCCAGTACTTC. Translated: CASSKGQHHETQYF. Using reference TRBV19 and TRBJ2-5 for the parts outside the CDR3, the full variable domain is DGGITQSPKYLFRKEGQNVTLSCEQNLNHDAMYWYRQDPGQGLRLIYYSQIVNDFQKGDIAEGYSVSREKKESFPLTVTSAQKNPTAFYLCASSKGQHHETQYFGPGTRLLVL.